These 19 T cell receptor beta chains share one sample of origin, sequenced in a study of Ad26.COV2.S vaccination and SARS-CoV-2 variants. Stated treatment: about 20 received Ad26.COV2.S at low or high dose, single or two shots; about five received placebo; per-sample allocation not given. The investigators took samples on day 63 after the first vaccine or placebo injection. The repertoire was sequenced with immunoSEQ multiplex PCR; TCRdb's copy has only in-frame clones and lacks some. This table has about 350,000 clones, 65% to 90% appearing once. The material sequenced was peripheral blood, taken in a trial of Ad26.COV2.S vaccine versus placebo. The receptors stem from a person aged 18 to 59 who received the Ad26.COV2.S COVID-19 vaccine or a placebo.

V usage is TRBV6-4 and J usage is TRBJ1-1; 7 bases align to TRBD1. Germline V CDR1 and CDR2: MRHNA, SNTAGT. J lost 1 base, V lost 3 bases, and 5 bases had no gene match. The CDR3 sequence is 15 residues long. DNA for the CDR3: TGTGCCAGCAGTGAGCAGGGGGAGGGGAACACTGAAGCTTTCTTT. Amino acids: CASSEQGEGNTEAFF.

The chain employs TRBV2 and TRBJ2-4, with D possibly TRBD1 on 5 matching bases. The CDR3 has 19 amino acids. With 2 bases removed from V and 2 bases from J, the gap between germline ends came to 22 bases. Germline V lookup: CDR1 SNHLY, CDR2 FYNNEI. The CDR3 region is CASSETATRWGLTKNIQYF. Here the CDR3 DNA reads TGTGCCAGCAGTGAAACGGCGACCAGATGGGGCCTAACCAAAAACATTCAGTACTTC. The variable domain in full, completed from reference TRBV2 and TRBJ2-4, reads EPEVTQTPSHQVTQMGQEVILRCVPISNHLYFYWYRQILGQKVEFLVSFYNNEISEKSEIFDDQFSVERPDGSNFTLKIRSTKLEDSAMYFCASSETATRWGLTKNIQYFGAGTRLSVL.

For this clone: A junction boundary mismatches the germline segment, possibly from a read error. The chain employs TRBV7-7 and TRBJ2-1; D ambiguous. The CDR3 is made up of 18 amino acids. Germline V gene sequence: CDR1 SSHAT, CDR2 FNYEAQ (reference sequence). CDR3: CASSPHDSDTSSYNEQFF. Written as DNA, the CDR3 is TGTGCTAGCAGCCCCCACGACTCCGACACGAGCTCCTACAATGAGCAGTTCTTC. Combining the CDR3 with reference TRBV7-7 and TRBJ2-1 gives the whole variable domain GAGVSQSPRYKVTKRGQDVTLRCDPISSHATLYWYQQALGQGPEFLTYFNYEAQPDKSGLPSDRFSAERPEGSISTLTIQRTEQRDSAMYRCASSPHDSDTSSYNEQFFGPGTRLTVL.

For the CDR3, the DNA is TGCACACTCCCCCAGCCGGGGAAAAACATTCAGTACTTC. Encoded protein: CTLPQPGKNIQYF. The chain links TRBV10-2 to TRBJ2-4; D might be TRBD2 (5 bases). The V gene's germline CDR1 is WSHSY and CDR2 SAAADI. This CDR3 has 13 amino acids.

The chain is built from TRBV2 and TRBJ1-4; 7 bases line up with TRBD1. Trimming took 8 bases from V and 2 from J; bases not matched to a gene: 2. Germline CDR1 SNHLY, CDR2 FYNNEI. This CDR3 contains 13 residues. CDR3 coding DNA: TGTGCCAGCGCGGACAGGACTAATGAAAAACTGTTTTTT. Amino acids: CASADRTNEKLFF.

The table lists this clone with a few counts. The CDR3 sequence is CASSGVAGSPTDTQYF. The CDR3, as DNA: TGTGCCAGCTCGGGAGTGGCGGGGAGCCCGACAGATACGCAGTATTTT. The rearrangement joins TRBV11-2 to TRBJ2-3; D might be TRBD2 (6 bases). V was pared by 8 bases and J by 3 bases, with 21 bases between. Per germline, CDR1 SGHAT and CDR2 FQNNGV. The CDR3 has 16 residues.

The J gene is TRBJ2-7, the V gene TRBV6-1, with D perhaps matching TRBD1 (5 bases). CDR1 is MNHNS and CDR2 is SASEGT in the germline V gene. The CDR3 spans 14 residues. Deletions cut 3 bases from V and 5 bases from J, with 14 bases between. CDR3 nucleotides: TGTGCCAGCAGTGAGAGGACACTCGACAACGAGCAGTACTTC. Protein product: CASSERTLDNEQYF.

The chain carries TRBV5-8 and TRBJ2-5; no definite D call. The CDR3 is 11 amino acids. V shed 5 bases and J shed 3 bases, with 5 bases lying between them. In germline, CDR1 is SGHTS, CDR2 YDEGEE. CDR3 region: CASRQEETQYF. CDR3 bases: TGTGCCAGCAGGCAGGAAGAGACCCAGTACTTC.

The rearrangement links TRBV21-1 to TRBJ1-5. TRBV21-1 is a documented pseudogene. The CDR3 runs 12 residues. This CDR3 is CAGQRRWQPQHF. CDR3 DNA sequence: TGTGCAGGGCAGAGGCGGTGGCAGCCCCAGCATTTT.

The chain uses TRBV5-1 and TRBJ2-1, with D uncertain. This CDR3 is 15 amino acids long. Per the germline V gene, CDR1 is SGHRS and CDR2 is YFSETQ. V lost 0 bases to trimming and J lost 6 bases, with 13 bases between them. CDR3 loop: CASSLVPHDGNEQFF. The CDR3 DNA is TGCGCCAGCAGCTTGGTCCCTCATGACGGCAATGAGCAGTTCTTC.

The chain has TRBV7-2 and TRBJ1-2; D not certain. There are 15 residues in the CDR3. Trimming removed 0 bases at V and 1 base at J, with 9 bases between. Germline V gene lookup returns CDR1 SGHTA and CDR2 FQGNSA. CDR3 DNA: TGTGCCAGCAGCTTAGCGTACAGCAATAACTATGGCTACACCTTC. This gives the protein CASSLAYSNNYGYTF.

The chain is built from TRBV13 and TRBJ2-3, with D uncertain. CDR3 length: 12 residues. CDR1 and CDR2 from the germline V gene are PRHDT and FYEKMQ (reference sequence). Trimming pared 5 bases from V and 2 bases from J, leaving 5 bases between. The CDR3 coding sequence is TGTGCCAGCAGCCCGTACACAGATACGCAGTATTTT. It specifies CASSPYTDTQYF.

The rearrangement uses TRBV7-3 and TRBJ1-3; D uncertain. The germline V gene has CDR1 SGHTA and CDR2 FQGTGA. CDR3 length equals 15 residues. V was shortened by 4 bases and J by 0 bases, with 10 bases between the two germline ends. CDR3 in amino acids: CASSSDGVSGNTIYF. As DNA, the CDR3 is TGTGCCAGCAGCTCGGACGGGGTCTCTGGAAACACCATATATTTT.

This rearrangement joins TRBV28 to TRBJ1-1; weak D call: TRBD1 (5 bases). The germline V and J ends were trimmed by 5 bases and 6 bases, with 16 bases remaining between them. The length of the CDR3 is 14 residues. Germline V lookup: CDR1 MDHEN, CDR2 SYDVKM. The CDR3 here is CASSREYGDAEAFF. CDR3 sequence (DNA): TGTGCCAGCAGTCGGGAGTATGGGGACGCTGAAGCTTTCTTT.

The chain links TRBV16 to TRBJ2-3; TRBD2 matches 7 bases. Germline assignment: CDR1 KGHSY and CDR2 FQNENV. The V and J ends lost 4 bases and 0 bases, in that order; junction bases with no gene match: 7. The length of the CDR3 is 16 residues. CDR3 in DNA: TGTGCCAGCAGCCGGTTAGCGGGCGCCAGCACAGATACGCAGTATTTT. It encodes CASSRLAGASTDTQYF. Full variable domain (outside the CDR3, taken from reference TRBV16 and TRBJ2-3): GEEVAQTPKHLVRGEGQKAKLYCAPIKGHSYVFWYQQVLKNEFKFLISFQNENVFDETGMPKERFSAKCLPNSPCSLEIQATKLEDSAVYFCASSRLAGASTDTQYFGPGTRLTVL.

The chain combines TRBV7-3 with TRBJ2-1, with TRBD2 identical over 9 bases. J lost 7 bases, V lost 2 bases, and 12 bases had no gene match. CDR3 length: 17 amino acids. Per germline, CDR1 SGHTA and CDR2 FQGTGA. The CDR3 loop reads CASSLEPSGIASNEQFF. CDR3 sequence (DNA): TGTGCCAGCAGCTTAGAACCTAGCGGGATCGCTTCGAATGAGCAGTTCTTC.

This chain connects TRBV19 to TRBJ1-5; no firm D call. CDR1 is LNHDA and CDR2 is SQIVND in the germline V gene (reference sequence). This CDR3 has 15 residues. With 3 bases removed from V and 4 bases from J, the gap between germline ends came to 13 bases. Here the CDR3 DNA reads TGTGCCAGTAGTATGGTCGACACCCGGAATCAGCCCCAGCATTTT. Amino acid sequence: CASSMVDTRNQPQHF.

The V call is TRBV5-5, the J call TRBJ1-5; D not resolved. The CDR3 is made up of 16 amino acids. Germline assignment: CDR1 SGHKS and CDR2 YYEKEE (reference sequence). The V end lost 4 bases, the J end lost 1 base, and 15 bases lay between the germline ends. The DNA for the CDR3 is TGTGCCAGCAGCCCGGAGCTGGTTGGAAGCAATCAGCCCCAGCATTTT. As protein: CASSPELVGSNQPQHF.

V gene TRBV28 combines with J gene TRBJ2-2; D is ambiguous. In germline, CDR1 is MDHEN, CDR2 SYDVKM. The V end was cut by 5 bases, the J end by 11 bases, with 9 bases between. This CDR3 spans 11 amino acids. In nucleotides, the CDR3 is TGTGCCAGCAGTAACCAGTTCGAGCTGTTTTTT. Its translation is CASSNQFELFF.